The present entry profiles one TCR beta chain with its context. At one boundary the junction diverges from the germline segment, which might be a read error. Original analysis: Researchers report that nucleated cell counts were estimated from reference gene primer amplification. Repertoires were generated with immunoSEQ multiplex PCR, while TCRdb's copy carries only in-frame clones and drops some. V and J calls and clone size are given by that table; D and trimming were obtained from the DNA. This sample yields some 290,000 clones, of which about 90% are seen a single time; around 0.97% belongs to the top ten. This specimen belongs to a study of blood T cell repertoires in COVID-19. Study-level information: From the United States, Italy and Spain came samples of acute and convalescent COVID-19. Nucleic acid was either cDNA or gDNA, and it came from T cells, B-cell-depleted T cells, or PBMCs.

During active infection, Seattle patients enrolled and were then monitored through disease. This CDR3 region has 16 residues. CDR1 is SEHNR, CDR2 FQNEAQ, per germline (reference sequence). This chain links TRBV7-9 with TRBJ2-7; D is perhaps TRBD1 (6 bases). This sequence originates from a woman aged 40 to 50 with COVID-19, enrolled during active disease. Sequencing was done on a sample of peripheral blood. CDR3 coding DNA: TGTGCCAGCAGCTCAGCGACAGGAGCGTACGACAGTGAAGGGGATTTC. Its translation is CASSSATGAYDSEGDF.